A single sample gave rise to the 27 T cell receptor beta chains below, sequenced in a study of T-cell reconstitution after alpha-beta-depleted transplantation in children. The TCRbeta library was prepared with unique molecular identifiers. A single record per CDR3 protein comes from TCRdb applying MiXCR to the PCR reads. The sample includes 500,000 to 750,000 distinct CDR3 sequences, 13% of them seen just once. Specimen: PBMCs, mostly from graft donor cells, collected 360 days after TCRalphabeta/CD19-depleted stem cell transplant. These receptors originate from a male patient under 18 who had a stem cell transplant for acute myeloid leukemia, so the T cells may come from the graft donor.

This clonotype occurred many times. The rearrangement uses TRBV12-3 or TRBV12-4 and TRBJ2-7, with 7 bases matching TRBD1. The CDR3 is 14 amino acids. The V and J ends lost 6 bases and 1 base, in that order; junction bases with no gene match: 6. The chain's CDR3 is CASSAGQASYEQYF. The CDR3 DNA follows: TGTGCCAGCAGCGCCGGACAGGCGTCCTACGAGCAGTACTTC.

The V and J genes are TRBV18 and TRBJ2-2, with 8 bases fitting TRBD2. The CDR3 consists of 15 residues. In germline, CDR1 is KGHSH, CDR2 LQKENI. V was pared by 2 bases and J by 4 bases, with 3 bases of the junction left unmatched. The CDR3 nucleotides read TGTGCCAGCTCACCAGCGCTAGCGGGCACCGGGGAGCTGTTTTTT. It is translated as CASSPALAGTGELFF.

The rearrangement joins TRBV7-8 to TRBJ2-7; 10 nucleotides match TRBD2. Germline loops: CDR1 SGHVS, CDR2 FQNEAQ. V was pared by 0 bases and J by 1 base, with 9 bases of the junction left unmatched. The CDR3 is made up of 18 amino acids. The CDR3 DNA sequence: TGTGCCAGCAGCTTAGCTGTGTCTAGCGGGAGAATATCCTACGAGCAGTACTTC. Its translation is CASSLAVSSGRISYEQYF.

This clonotype has a count of ten or more. V is TRBV9 and J is TRBJ2-1, with D maybe TRBD2 (6 bases). The CDR3 runs to 14 residues. V lost 0 bases, J lost 9 bases, and 13 bases lay in between. Per germline, CDR1 SGDLS and CDR2 YYNGEE. CDR3 sequence (DNA): TGTGCCAGCAGCGTAGTGGCGGGAATGAGTGAGCAGTTCTTC. Amino acids: CASSVVAGMSEQFF.

The chain carries TRBV20-1 and TRBJ2-7; the D gene is possibly TRBD2 (5 bases). V was trimmed by 3 bases and J by 2 bases, leaving 14 bases between them. Germline-derived CDR1 and CDR2 are DFQATT and SNEGSKA (reference sequence). The CDR3 has 14 amino acids. CDR3 coding DNA: TGCAGTGCTAGGGACTCCCCAAACCCCTACGAGCAGTACTTC. This encodes CSARDSPNPYEQYF.

V and J are TRBV28 and TRBJ1-5; no clear D. Trimming left V 3 bases short and J 4 bases short, with 13 bases between. The length of the CDR3 is 15 residues. Germline V gene sequence: CDR1 MDHEN, CDR2 SYDVKM. The CDR3 nucleotides read TGTGCCAGCAGTTTCGCGGGGAATTGGAATCAGCCCCAGCATTTT. Amino acids: CASSFAGNWNQPQHF. The full variable domain, in which reference TRBV28 and TRBJ1-5 provide the parts outside the CDR3, is DVKVTQSSRYLVKRTGEKVFLECVQDMDHENMFWYRQDPGLGLRLIYFSYDVKMKEKGDIPEGYSVSREKKERFSLILESASTNQTSMYLCASSFAGNWNQPQHFGDGTRLSIL.

The chain couples TRBV28 to TRBJ2-5; D ambiguous. CDR1 MDHEN and CDR2 SYDVKM come from the germline V gene. V lost 6 bases to trimming and J lost 3 bases, with 20 bases between them. The CDR3 covers 16 residues. The CDR3 DNA reads TGTGCCAGCAGCCCCTTTAGGCATACCCTCGAAGAGACCCAGTACTTC. As protein: CASSPFRHTLEETQYF. Together with reference TRBV28 and TRBJ2-5, the CDR3 gives the full variable domain: DVKVTQSSRYLVKRTGEKVFLECVQDMDHENMFWYRQDPGLGLRLIYFSYDVKMKEKGDIPEGYSVSREKKERFSLILESASTNQTSMYLCASSPFRHTLEETQYFGPGTRLLVL.

This clonotype turned up a few times. This chain connects TRBV4-3 to TRBJ2-7; 14 bases agree with TRBD2. Germline CDR1 LGHNA, CDR2 YSLEER. V shed 4 bases, J shed 7 bases, and the junction held 6 bases outside the gene matches. The CDR3 is 15 residues long. As DNA, the CDR3 is TGCGCCAGCAGCCCTGGGACTAGCGGGAGTCAAGAGCAGTACTTC. Residues: CASSPGTSGSQEQYF.

This clonotype was seen at least ten times. The chain is built from TRBV2 and TRBJ2-7; perhaps D is TRBD1 or TRBD2 (7 bases each). The V end was cut by 7 bases, the J end by 0 bases, with 10 bases between. Germline V gives CDR1 SNHLY, CDR2 FYNNEI. The CDR3 has 13 residues. CDR3 residues: CASKRDSSYEQYF. The CDR3, as DNA: TGTGCCAGCAAGCGGGACAGCTCCTACGAGCAGTACTTC.

This clonotype came up many times. CDR3 amino acids: CASSDPPNEQFF. Here the CDR3 DNA reads TGTGCCAGCAGTGATCCCCCAAATGAGCAGTTCTTC. This sequence joins TRBV25-1 and TRBJ2-1; D is uncertain. The CDR3 has 12 amino acids. Trimming pared 3 bases from V and 7 bases from J, leaving 7 bases between. Germline CDR1 reads MGHDK; CDR2 reads SYGVNS.

This clonotype occurred a few times. V and J are TRBV24-1 and TRBJ2-7; no reliable D call. CDR1 KGHDR and CDR2 SFDVKD come from the germline V gene. The V and J ends lost 0 bases and 4 bases respectively, with 21 bases between them. The CDR3 contains 18 residues. The CDR3 spells CATSDLPRGRKEAYEQYF. DNA for the CDR3: TGTGCCACCAGTGATTTGCCCCGAGGACGGAAAGAGGCTTACGAGCAGTACTTC.

This clonotype has more than one count but fewer than ten. The chain is built from TRBV27 and TRBJ2-7; D gene unclear. This CDR3 is built from 18 residues. Germline V gene sequence: CDR1 MNHEY, CDR2 SMNVEV (reference sequence). V was clipped by 5 bases and J by 0 bases, with 23 bases between them. The CDR3 DNA follows: TGTGCCAGCAGTCCCCTGGCTCCTATGACTGGTGGCTCCTACGAGCAGTACTTC. Translating it yields CASSPLAPMTGGSYEQYF.

The genes are TRBV21-1 and TRBJ2-7; the D call in the table, TRBD1, was not verified against the DNA. TRBV21-1 corresponds to a pseudogene. CDR3 length: 15 residues. The CDR3 region has the DNA TGTGCCAGCAGCCCCGGAGATTTTTGCTCCTACGAGCAGTACTTC. Protein product: CASSPGDFCSYEQYF.

The chain couples TRBV14 to TRBJ2-1, with D unclear. The CDR3 extends over 13 amino acids. Trimming cost V 4 bases and J 8 bases, with 12 bases left between them. CDR1 is SGHDN, CDR2 FVKESK, per germline. In DNA, the CDR3 is TGTGCCAGCAGCCGGGCCCTCCCCGATGAGCAGTTCTTC. The encoded protein is CASSRALPDEQFF.

The V gene is TRBV29-1, the J gene TRBJ2-5; perhaps D is TRBD1 or TRBD2 (7 bases each). Germline-derived CDR1 and CDR2 are SQVTM and ANQGSEA. The CDR3 length is 12 residues. The V end lost 5 bases, the J end lost 4 bases, and 11 bases lay between the germline ends. CDR3 sequence reads: CSVTGEGETQYF. The CDR3 DNA sequence: TGCAGCGTTACAGGGGAGGGAGAGACCCAGTACTTC.

This clonotype was seen ten or more times. The chain uses TRBV12-3 or TRBV12-4 and TRBJ2-7, with no clear D. Between the trimmed V and J ends, which lost 3 bases and 0 bases, there was a span of 9 bases. The CDR3 has 14 amino acids. The CDR3 loop reads CASSFSIPSYEQYF. The CDR3 region has the DNA TGTGCCAGCAGTTTCAGTATTCCCTCCTACGAGCAGTACTTC.

Notes on this clonotype: Possible read error: a much larger clone is one base away. The chain recombines TRBV29-1 with TRBJ2-3; D remains ambiguous. Between the trimmed V and J ends, which lost 1 base and 6 bases, there was a span of 2 bases. CDR1 SQVTM and CDR2 ANQGSEA come from the germline V gene. The CDR3 consists of 10 residues. This CDR3 reads CSVEGDTQYF. CDR3 nucleotide sequence: TGCAGCGTTGAAGGGGATACGCAGTATTTT.

The chain has TRBV5-4 and TRBJ2-3, with a weak D call TRBD2 (5 bases). Trimming removed 0 bases at V and 0 bases at J, with 8 bases between. In germline, CDR1 is SGHNT, CDR2 YYREEE (reference sequence). The CDR3 spans 15 residues. CDR3 in DNA: TGTGCCAGCAGCTTGGTAGCGATGAGCACAGATACGCAGTATTTT. It translates to CASSLVAMSTDTQYF.

This clonotype was observed at least ten times. J is TRBJ2-3 and V is TRBV20-1; D possibly corresponds to TRBD1 (6 bases). The CDR3 totals 14 residues. Trimming pared 2 bases from V and 3 bases from J, leaving 12 bases between. Per the germline V gene, CDR1 is DFQATT and CDR2 is SNEGSKA (reference sequence). This CDR3 reads CSARTQGGTDTQYF. The CDR3 DNA reads TGCAGTGCTAGAACACAGGGTGGTACAGATACGCAGTATTTT.

There are a few counts of this clonotype. J is TRBJ2-2 and V is TRBV20-1; D gene uncertain. Germline CDR1 DFQATT, CDR2 SNEGSKA (reference sequence). CDR3 length: 15 amino acids. V dropped 1 base and J dropped 0 bases, with 9 bases sitting between them. CDR3 sequence (DNA): TGCAGTGCTAGAGTTCCCACCCCGAACACCGGGGAGCTGTTTTTT. As protein: CSARVPTPNTGELFF.

This clonotype was counted between two and nine times. Germline and junction disagree at one end, which may indicate a read error. The J gene is TRBJ2-7, the V gene TRBV7-9, with 15 positions matching TRBD2. This CDR3 is built from 13 residues. CDR1 is SEHNR, CDR2 FQNEAQ, per germline (reference sequence). CDR3 sequence reads: CASSYDGLAGGLF. DNA for the CDR3: TGTGCCAGCAGCTATGATGGACTAGCGGGAGGGTTGTTC.

The V call is TRBV28, the J call TRBJ1-4; D is undetermined. This CDR3 has 13 amino acids. Germline loops: CDR1 MDHEN, CDR2 SYDVKM. V lost 8 bases to trimming and J lost 3 bases, with 10 bases between them. The DNA of the CDR3 is TGTGCCAGCTGGGGTCTTGCTAATGAAAAACTGTTTTTT. Translation: CASWGLANEKLFF.

This clonotype was seen a handful of times. This chain joins TRBV24-1 and TRBJ2-3; 11 bases are a match to TRBD2. Germline CDR1 is KGHDR and CDR2 is SFDVKD. The CDR3 is 16 residues long. With V trimmed by 3 bases and J by 4 bases, 5 bases remained unmatched. DNA of the CDR3: TGTGCCACCAGTGATAGGCTAGCGGGAGGACCAGATACGCAGTATTTT. It translates to CATSDRLAGGPDTQYF.

The gene calls are TRBV28 and TRBJ2-7; D may match TRBD1 or TRBD2 (5 bases each). V gave up 7 bases and J gave up 1 base, with 23 bases separating them. The V gene's germline CDR1 is MDHEN and CDR2 SYDVKM. The CDR3 sequence is 17 residues long. CDR3 DNA sequence: TGTGCCAGCATCAACCGACTTGGCAGGGAGAGGTCCTACGAGCAGTACTTC. Amino acid sequence: CASINRLGRERSYEQYF.

A few counts support this clonotype. The chain employs TRBV12-3 or TRBV12-4 and TRBJ2-1; TRBD1 matches at 8 bases. The CDR3 is 15 amino acids. V shed 6 bases, J shed 0 bases, and the junction held 4 bases outside the gene matches. The CDR3 loop is CASRLTGGSYNEQFF. Here the CDR3 DNA reads TGTGCCAGCAGACTAACAGGGGGCTCCTACAATGAGCAGTTCTTC.

This sequence joins TRBV29-1 and TRBJ1-5; D gene unclear. Germline V gene data show CDR1 as SQVTM and CDR2 as ANQGSEA. The CDR3 runs to 13 residues. The V end lost 4 bases, the J end lost 3 bases, and 10 bases lay between the germline ends. CDR3 sequence (DNA): TGCAGCGTTGCAGTAGGGCCCAATCAGCCCCAGCATTTT. Translated: CSVAVGPNQPQHF. Full variable domain (missing parts from reference TRBV29-1 and TRBJ1-5): SAVISQKPSRDICQRGTSLTIQCQVDSQVTMMFWYRQQPGQSLTLIATANQGSEATYESGFVIDKFPISRPNLTFSTLTVSNMSPEDSSIYLCSVAVGPNQPQHFGDGTRLSIL.

The V gene is TRBV19, the J gene TRBJ2-1; the match to TRBD2 covers 8 bases. Germline V gives CDR1 LNHDA, CDR2 SQIVND (reference sequence). This CDR3 has 15 amino acids. The V segment lost 5 bases and the J segment 2 bases; nucleotides outside the gene matches: 5. The CDR3 bases are TGTGCCAGTAGTCAAAGGACTAGCACCTACAATGAGCAGTTCTTC. Its protein is CASSQRTSTYNEQFF.